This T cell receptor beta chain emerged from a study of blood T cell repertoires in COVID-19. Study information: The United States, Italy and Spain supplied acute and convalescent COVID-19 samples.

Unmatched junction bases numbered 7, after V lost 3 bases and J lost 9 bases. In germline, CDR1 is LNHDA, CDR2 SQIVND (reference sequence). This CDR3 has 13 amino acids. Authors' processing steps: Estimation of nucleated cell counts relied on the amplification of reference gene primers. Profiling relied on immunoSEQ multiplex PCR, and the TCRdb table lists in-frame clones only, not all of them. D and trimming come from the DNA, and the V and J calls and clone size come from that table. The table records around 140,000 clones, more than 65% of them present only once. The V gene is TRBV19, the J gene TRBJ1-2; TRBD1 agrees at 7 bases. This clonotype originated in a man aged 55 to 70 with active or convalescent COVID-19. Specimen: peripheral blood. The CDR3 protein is CASSMDRNSRYTF. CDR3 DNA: TGTGCCAGTAGTATGGACAGGAACTCGCGCTACACCTTC.